One sample yielded the 11 T cell receptor beta chains listed below, sequenced in a study of cytomegalovirus exposure and HLA in healthy donors. The primer mix had 60 Vbeta and 13 Jbeta primers. Profiling relied on immunoSEQ multiplex PCR, and the TCRdb table lists in-frame clones only, not all of them. The data contain 150,000 to 200,000 clones, 75% to 90% of them singletons. The sequencing sample was made of PBMCs. These receptors came from a human donor in good health.

The V and J genes are TRBV4-3 and TRBJ2-7; 11 nucleotides match TRBD2. Germline V gene data show CDR1 as LGHNA and CDR2 as YSLEER. The J segment lost 2 bases and the V segment lost 1 base, leaving 1 base of the junction unmatched. The CDR3 has 15 amino acids. CDR3 amino acids: CASSQGLAGTYEQYF. The CDR3, as DNA: TGCGCCAGCAGCCAAGGACTAGCGGGGACCTACGAGCAGTACTTC.

The rearrangement joins TRBV5-1 to TRBJ2-7, with 7 bases aligning to TRBD1. This CDR3 spans 13 amino acids. V lost 2 bases and J lost 3; bases outside the gene matches: 2. The V gene's germline CDR1 is SGHRS and CDR2 YFSETQ. This chain's CDR3 is CASSLGQDYEQYF. CDR3 coding DNA: TGCGCCAGCAGCTTAGGACAGGACTACGAGCAGTACTTC.

This rearrangement joins TRBV4-1 to TRBJ2-7, with 8 bases lining up with TRBD2. V shed 4 bases and J 4 bases; nucleotides not matched to a gene: 12. CDR3 length: 16 amino acids. Germline CDR1 MGHRA, CDR2 YSYEKL. DNA of the CDR3: TGCGCCAGCAGCCCCTTTTTTCGGGGGGGGTTTTACGAGCAGTACTTC. Its translation: CASSPFFRGGFYEQYF.

The chain employs TRBV4-3 and TRBJ2-2; 13 nucleotides agree with TRBD2. CDR1 and CDR2 from the germline V gene are LGHNA and YSLEER. The length of the CDR3 is 19 residues. V gave up 1 base and J gave up 0 bases; unmatched junction bases: 5. The CDR3 spells CASSQGPGLAGTNTGELFF. In DNA, the CDR3 is TGCGCCAGCAGCCAAGGCCCGGGACTAGCGGGGACGAACACCGGGGAGCTGTTTTTT.

The rearrangement links TRBV10-1 to TRBJ1-1, with 9 nucleotides matching TRBD1. Trimming at V came to 5 bases and at J to 6 bases, leaving 10 bases not matched to a gene. The CDR3 is 15 amino acids. Germline-derived CDR1 and CDR2 are WNHNN and SYGVQD (reference sequence). The CDR3 loop is CASSFRDRVGAEAFF. The CDR3 bases are TGCGCCAGCAGTTTCCGGGACAGGGTTGGGGCTGAAGCTTTCTTT.

The CDR3 region is CASSPRRATSYEKLFF. In nucleotides, the CDR3 is TGTGCCAGCAGCCCCCGGCGGGCCACATCCTATGAAAAACTGTTTTTT. The chain has TRBV5-6 and TRBJ1-4; D is ambiguous. CDR3 size: 16 residues. Germline V gene data show CDR1 as SGHDT and CDR2 as YYEEEE. The V end was cut by 4 bases, the J end by 6 bases, with 19 bases between.

This clone was picked up a small number of times. V usage is TRBV14 and J usage is TRBJ2-2; D remains unclear. Germline CDR1 and CDR2: SGHDN and FVKESK. The V end was cut by 0 bases, the J end by 3 bases, with 2 bases between. CDR3 length: 13 residues. The CDR3: CASSQDDTGELFF. CDR3 nucleotide sequence: TGTGCCAGCAGCCAAGACGACACCGGGGAGCTGTTTTTT. The whole variable domain, filled in from reference TRBV14 and TRBJ2-2, reads EAGVTQFPSHSVIEKGQTVTLRCDPISGHDNLYWYRRVMGKEIKFLLHFVKESKQDESGMPNNRFLAERTGGTYSTLKVQPAELEDSGVYFCASSQDDTGELFFGEGSRLTVL.

This clone was observed a handful of times. CDR3 in amino acids: CASSRDRLAGGTDTQYF. In nucleotides, the CDR3 is TGTGCCAGCAGCCGGGATAGACTAGCGGGGGGCACAGATACGCAGTATTTT. This chain joins TRBV7-2 and TRBJ2-3, with 12 nucleotides matching TRBD2. The CDR3 length is 17 residues. J gave up 1 base and V 5 bases, and 7 bases lay outside the gene matches. CDR1 and CDR2 (germline): SGHTA, FQGNSA.

This rearrangement joins TRBV4-3 to TRBJ1-2, with 9 bases that match TRBD1. Trimming removed 0 bases from V and 10 bases from J; junction bases left unmatched: 9. The germline gives CDR1 LGHNA, CDR2 YSLEER. The CDR3 sequence is 15 residues long. DNA for the CDR3: TGCGCCAGCAGCCAAGATAACAGGGGGCCTGGGACCTACACCTTC. Encoded protein: CASSQDNRGPGTYTF.

The chain recombines TRBV11-2 with TRBJ1-2; a possible D gene is TRBD1 (5 bases). This CDR3 is built from 14 residues. Trimming left V 0 bases short and J 4 bases short, with 9 bases between. Looked up from germline, CDR1 is SGHAT and CDR2 is FQNNGV. CDR3: CASSLDRVAYGYTF. The CDR3 DNA is TGTGCCAGCAGCTTAGACAGGGTTGCCTATGGCTACACCTTC.

The genes are TRBV11-2 and TRBJ1-4; D not resolved. The CDR3 loop spans 15 amino acids. The V and J ends lost 2 bases and 1 base respectively, with 8 bases between them. Germline assignment: CDR1 SGHAT and CDR2 FQNNGV. The CDR3 bases are TGTGCCAGCAGCTTATATCACAGAACTAATGAAAAACTGTTTTTT. This encodes CASSLYHRTNEKLFF.